What follows are 10 T cell receptor beta chains derived from one specimen sequenced in a study of OX40 agonist ivuxolimab in advanced cancers. Profiled with immunoSEQ multiplex PCR; TCRdb holds only in-frame clones, not every one. Of under 85,000 clones listed, approximately 86% were seen once; the top ten hold 1.5% to 2%. The input for sequencing was CD4+ or CD8+ T cells sorted from blood, taken in a trial of the OX40 agonist ivuxolimab. The source is an adult with an advanced solid tumor such as melanoma, head and neck, liver or kidney cancer.

In its sample, this clone was seen many times. V gene TRBV7-3 combines with J gene TRBJ2-1, with 12 nucleotides matching TRBD2. The junction had 6 bases not matched to a gene; V was cut back by 1 base and J by 8 bases. Germline V gene lookup returns CDR1 SGHTA and CDR2 FQGTGA. This CDR3 has 16 residues. As DNA, the CDR3 is TGTGCCAGCAGCTTAAGTGGGACTAGCGGGCGCTATGAGCAGTTCTTC. It translates to CASSLSGTSGRYEQFF. The variable domain in full, completed from reference TRBV7-3 and TRBJ2-1, reads GAGVSQTPSNKVTEKGKYVELRCDPISGHTALYWYRQSLGQGPEFLIYFQGTGAADDSGLPNDRFFAVRPEGSVSTLKIQRTERGDSAVYLCASSLSGTSGRYEQFFGPGTRLTVL.

The J gene is TRBJ1-6, the V gene TRBV7-6; 10 positions agree with TRBD1. Germline assignment: CDR1 SGHVS and CDR2 FNYEAQ. The CDR3 covers 20 residues. Germline trimming cut 2 bases from V and 4 bases from J; bases unmatched to any gene: 14. CDR3 amino acids: CASSLKEGQGSLFYNSPLHF. The CDR3, as DNA: TGTGCCAGCAGCTTAAAAGAGGGACAGGGGTCCCTTTTTTATAATTCACCCCTCCACTTT. Full variable domain (missing parts from reference TRBV7-6 and TRBJ1-6): GAGVSQSPRYKVTKRGQDVALRCDPISGHVSLYWYRQALGQGPEFLTYFNYEAQQDKSGLPNDRFSAERPEGSISTLTIQRTEQRDSAMYRCASSLKEGQGSLFYNSPLHFGNGTRLTVT.

In nucleotides, the CDR3 is TGTGCCAGCAGCTTTGGCCGGGACAGGCAGTACTTC. This codes for CASSFGRDRQYF. The chain uses TRBV11-2 and TRBJ2-7, with 7 bases fitting TRBD1. This CDR3 spans 12 amino acids. The V segment lost 3 bases and the J segment 9 bases; nucleotides outside the gene matches: 5. Germline loops: CDR1 SGHAT, CDR2 FQNNGV.

The rearrangement uses TRBV6-5 and TRBJ1-4; D perhaps matches TRBD1 (6 bases). This CDR3 has 13 residues. CDR1 and CDR2 from the germline V gene are MNHEY and SVGAGI. The germline V and J ends were trimmed by 7 bases and 7 bases, with 13 bases remaining between them. The CDR3, as DNA: TGTGCCAGCAAGGGGGGGCGGACTGAAAAACTGTTTTTT. It translates to CASKGGRTEKLFF.

This clone appeared once. The chain links TRBV5-5 to TRBJ1-5; TRBD1 is a possible D gene (5 bases). This CDR3 is built from 16 residues. V lost 4 bases and J 1 base, leaving 15 bases between the germline ends. The germline V gene has CDR1 SGHKS and CDR2 YYEKEE (reference sequence). CDR3 loop: CASSMSGTESNQPQHF. CDR3 DNA sequence: TGTGCCAGCAGCATGTCCGGGACGGAAAGCAATCAGCCCCAGCATTTT. Drawing the rest from reference TRBV5-5 and TRBJ1-5, the complete variable domain is DAGVTQSPTHLIKTRGQQVTLRCSPISGHKSVSWYQQVLGQGPQFIFQYYEKEERGRGNFPDRFSARQFPNYSSELNVNALLLGDSALYLCASSMSGTESNQPQHFGDGTRLSIL.

The J gene is TRBJ2-5, the V gene TRBV5-5, with D unclear. CDR3 length: 14 residues. CDR1 and CDR2 (germline): SGHKS, YYEKEE (reference sequence). V shed 1 base and J shed 4 bases, with 11 bases lying between them. The CDR3 DNA follows: TGTGCCAGCAGCTTGTCACTTGGCACAGAGACCCAGTACTTC. Translated: CASSLSLGTETQYF.

This chain links TRBV28 with TRBJ1-5, with TRBD1 as a possible D gene (6 bases). V lost 5 bases and J 5 bases, leaving 13 bases between the germline ends. Looked up from germline, CDR1 is MDHEN and CDR2 is SYDVKM. The CDR3 has 14 amino acids. The CDR3 DNA follows: TGTGCCAGCAGTCCAAGGGGGGGGGATCAGCCCCAGCATTTT. As protein: CASSPRGGDQPQHF.

This chain connects TRBV6-1 to TRBJ1-2, with 10 bases matching TRBD1. The trim removed 4 bases at V and 5 bases at J, leaving 1 base unmatched. The CDR3 spans 13 residues. Germline CDR1 MNHNS, CDR2 SASEGT. For the CDR3, the DNA is TGTGCCAGCAGTGTGGGACAGGGGTATGGCTACACCTTC. It specifies CASSVGQGYGYTF.

In this sample, this clone turned up once. The chain links TRBV7-2 to TRBJ1-2; TRBD1 matches at 7 bases. Germline V gives CDR1 SGHTA, CDR2 FQGNSA. CDR3 length equals 13 residues. J was trimmed by 7 bases and V by 3 bases; bases with no gene match: 5. This CDR3 is CASSFGQVRGYTF. The CDR3 DNA follows: TGTGCCAGCAGCTTCGGACAGGTTCGTGGCTACACCTTC.

This chain connects TRBV2 to TRBJ1-5; D is possibly TRBD1 (5 bases). Between the trimmed V and J ends, which lost 6 bases and 2 bases, there was a span of 11 bases. The CDR3 length is 14 residues. The germline gives CDR1 SNHLY, CDR2 FYNNEI. CDR3 sequence: CASSADSGNQPQHF. CDR3 in DNA: TGTGCCAGCAGCGCCGACAGCGGCAATCAGCCCCAGCATTTT.